Here is one T cell receptor (beta chain) with its context. Antigen specificity is unknown. Sequencing used immunoSEQ multiplex PCR; TCRdb keeps in-frame clones, though not all of them. Of about 100,000 clones detected, approximately 83% appear once; the ten largest clones hold approximately 6.5%. This sample is part of a study of PD-1 blockade in mismatch repair-deficient tumors. Study-wide findings and caveats: Rapid post-treatment expansion, then contraction, generally preceding radiologic response, marked tumor-resident clones.

A few pembrolizumab responders had their TCRs sequenced. Germline V gives CDR1 SGHTA, CDR2 FQGTGA. The CDR3 is 16 residues long. The junction had 7 bases not matched to a gene; V was cut back by 0 bases and J by 4 bases. The clonotype comes from an adult with mismatch repair-deficient cancer. The material was peripheral blood, obtained approximately 35 weeks after starting pembrolizumab. The V gene is TRBV7-3, the J gene TRBJ2-5, with 8 bases lining up with TRBD2. CDR3 sequence: CASSLTGSGKVETQYF. The CDR3 coding sequence is TGTGCCAGCAGCTTAACAGGTAGCGGGAAGGTAGAGACCCAGTACTTC.